This T cell receptor (beta chain) originates from a study of T cells after yellow fever vaccination. The wider study: Fractions of low cell number were prepared using SMART-Seq v4 Ultra Low Input. Study outcomes and limitations: Most clones from primary vaccination resurfaced after the booster (approximately 95% CD4, approximately 87% CD8).

Remarks on this clonotype: The antigen remains unidentified.

Template switching by 5'RACE produced TCR cDNA, adding a universal primer site and UMIs. One entry per CDR3 protein results from TCRdb running MiXCR on the 5' RACE reads. Here the sample spans about 340,000 distinct CDR3 sequences, around 13% being singletons. The CDR3 runs 17 residues. Between the trimmed V and J ends, which lost 1 base and 3 bases, there was a span of 18 bases. Germline CDR1 reads LGHNA; CDR2 reads YSLEER. The chain links TRBV4-3 to TRBJ1-2; D might be TRBD1 (5 bases). The sample was CD4+ T cells sorted from PBMCs, taken 15 days after the yellow fever booster vaccination. This clonotype originated in a man between 18 and 29 years old who received the YFV17D yellow fever vaccine. As DNA, the CDR3 is TGCGCCAGCAGCCAAGTGGAGGGGCGTGGAGGGGACTATGGCTACACCTTC. It encodes CASSQVEGRGGDYGYTF.